A single sample gave rise to the 24 T cell receptor beta chains below, sequenced in a study of shared clonotypes between healthy human individuals. Sequencing used immunoSEQ multiplex PCR; TCRdb keeps in-frame clones, though not all of them. The data hold about 710,000 clones, with around 73% observed a single time. Sequenced: memory CD4+ T cells sorted from blood. Subset denoted: CD45RA-negative fraction. The source is a woman under 40 in good health.

CDR3 region: CATSRGGFGETQYF. The CDR3 DNA follows: TGTGCCACCAGCAGAGGAGGATTTGGAGAGACCCAGTACTTC. V is TRBV15 and J is TRBJ2-5; D unclear. Per germline, CDR1 LNHNV and CDR2 YYDKDF (reference sequence). The V end was cut by 1 base, the J end by 4 bases, with 10 bases between. There are 14 residues in the CDR3.

Remarks on this clone: A read error may be the cause here, since a much bigger clone is one base away. The chain links TRBV7-9 to TRBJ1-5, with D uncertain. Germline loops: CDR1 SEHNR, CDR2 FQNEAQ (reference sequence). The CDR3 spans 13 residues. V was trimmed by 2 bases and J by 0 bases, leaving 2 bases between them. CDR3 amino acids: CASSLNSNQPQHF. The CDR3 coding sequence is TGTGCCAGCAGCTTAAATAGCAATCAGCCCCAGCATTTT.

The chain joins TRBV6-5 to TRBJ1-1; unclear D gene. V shed 2 bases and J shed 4 bases, with 11 bases lying between them. The germline CDR1 and CDR2 sequences are MNHEY and SVGAGI. The CDR3 loop spans 14 amino acids. In nucleotides, the CDR3 is TGTGCCAGCAGTTACATCGAGAGTCGCACTGAAGCTTTCTTT. This gives the protein CASSYIESRTEAFF.

This sequence joins TRBV27 and TRBJ2-2; 9 bases are a match to TRBD1. The V gene end was trimmed by 6 bases and the J gene end by 2 bases; junction bases not matched to a gene: 10. Germline CDR1 and CDR2: MNHEY and SMNVEV (reference sequence). The CDR3 extends over 17 amino acids. The CDR3 protein is CASRSDTGGHNTGELFF. CDR3 DNA: TGTGCCAGCAGATCGGACACAGGGGGCCACAACACCGGGGAGCTGTTTTTT.

The chain joins TRBV27 to TRBJ1-1; D is unclear. The CDR3 is 14 amino acids. Germline V CDR1 and CDR2: MNHEY, SMNVEV (reference sequence). V was cut by 10 bases and J by 4 bases, with 19 bases left in between. CDR3 sequence: CATRVGPWGTEAFF. The DNA of the CDR3 is TGTGCCACACGAGTGGGCCCCTGGGGCACTGAAGCTTTCTTT.

This clone has more than one count but fewer than ten. The chain employs TRBV2 and TRBJ1-2, with D possibly being TRBD1 (6 bases). In germline, CDR1 is SNHLY, CDR2 FYNNEI. Trimming shortened V by 3 bases and J by 4 bases, and 9 bases separated the two germline ends. The CDR3 covers 13 residues. The CDR3 DNA reads TGTGCCAGCAGTGACATGGGGGCCTATGGCTACACCTTC. Protein sequence: CASSDMGAYGYTF.

The chain carries TRBV18 and TRBJ1-1; D unclear. V shed 6 bases and J shed 7 bases, with 21 bases lying between them. The CDR3 runs 15 residues. Germline CDR1 is KGHSH and CDR2 is LQKENI. CDR3 bases: TGTGCCAGCTCCCCGGCCAAGGGCCATCGGGGTGAAGCTTTCTTT. This sequence encodes CASSPAKGHRGEAFF.

This clone has ten or more counts. The chain is built from TRBV28 and TRBJ2-7, with D possibly being TRBD1 or TRBD2 (5 bases each). Germline assignment: CDR1 MDHEN and CDR2 SYDVKM. CDR3 length: 15 amino acids. Trimming took 7 bases from V and 4 from J, leaving 20 bases between them. CDR3 amino acids: CASTGATGLRYEQYF. The CDR3 region has the DNA TGTGCCAGCACCGGGGCGACGGGTTTAAGGTACGAGCAGTACTTC.

This clone was observed a handful of times. This chain joins TRBV11-2 and TRBJ2-6; D unclear. Per the germline V gene, CDR1 is SGHAT and CDR2 is FQNNGV. V was cut by 8 bases and J by 0 bases, with 8 bases left in between. This CDR3 comprises 14 residues. CDR3 region: CASGMASGANVLTF. The CDR3, as DNA: TGTGCCAGCGGCATGGCCTCTGGGGCCAACGTCCTGACTTTC.

This clone appeared a few times. The chain combines TRBV5-1 with TRBJ2-1, with a tentative D call TRBD1 (6 bases). Germline V gene sequence: CDR1 SGHRS, CDR2 YFSETQ. CDR3 length: 15 residues. V shed 3 bases and J shed 1 base, with 11 bases lying between them. The CDR3 reads CASSWDTHSYNEQFF. DNA of the CDR3: TGCGCCAGCAGCTGGGACACCCATTCCTACAATGAGCAGTTCTTC. Combining the CDR3 with reference TRBV5-1 and TRBJ2-1 gives the whole variable domain KAGVTQTPRYLIKTRGQQVTLSCSPISGHRSVSWYQQTPGQGLQFLFEYFSETQRNKGNFPGRFSGRQFSNSRSEMNVSTLELGDSALYLCASSWDTHSYNEQFFGPGTRLTVL.

This chain connects TRBV7-9 to TRBJ2-1; 9 nucleotides align to TRBD1. V was pared by 1 base and J by 8 bases, with 9 bases of the junction left unmatched. CDR3 length: 16 residues. Per germline, CDR1 SEHNR and CDR2 FQNEAQ (reference sequence). The CDR3 here is CASSLESTGGADEQFF. The CDR3, as DNA: TGTGCCAGCAGCTTAGAAAGTACAGGGGGCGCGGATGAGCAGTTCTTC.

V and J are TRBV25-1 and TRBJ2-7; TRBD1 matches at 8 bases. Germline loops: CDR1 MGHDK, CDR2 SYGVNS. The CDR3 contains 13 residues. The junction had 4 bases not matched to a gene; V was cut back by 3 bases and J by 6 bases. CDR3 nucleotides: TGTGCCAGCAGTGAGGACAGGGTTCTCGAGCAGTACTTC. This codes for CASSEDRVLEQYF.

This clone was seen more than once but under ten times. The V call is TRBV6-5, the J call TRBJ2-7, with D tentatively TRBD1 or TRBD2 (5 bases each). The CDR3 loop spans 14 amino acids. V was clipped by 6 bases and J by 2 bases, with 14 bases between them. Germline V gene sequence: CDR1 MNHEY, CDR2 SVGAGI. CDR3: CASRAPGRTYEQYF. In DNA form, the CDR3 reads TGTGCCAGCAGAGCTCCGGGACGGACCTACGAGCAGTACTTC.

This clone was found a few times. The chain employs TRBV4-1 and TRBJ2-7; D may correspond to TRBD1 or TRBD2 (5 bases each). The CDR3 totals 8 residues. Per germline, CDR1 MGHRA and CDR2 YSYEKL. V dropped 9 bases and J dropped 9 bases, with 6 bases sitting between them. CDR3 in amino acids: CARGVQYF. The CDR3 DNA follows: TGCGCCAGGGGGGTGCAGTACTTC.

This sequence joins TRBV9 and TRBJ2-2; D may be TRBD1 or TRBD2 (5 bases each). Trimming stripped 4 bases from V and 4 bases from J, with 8 bases between. The CDR3 is 13 residues long. The germline V gene encodes CDR1 SGDLS and CDR2 YYNGEE. CDR3 nucleotide sequence: TGTGCCAGCAGCCAGAGGGGCACCGGGGAGCTGTTTTTT. Residues: CASSQRGTGELFF.

V gene TRBV6-5 combines with J gene TRBJ2-1; D might be TRBD1 (5 bases). Germline V gene data show CDR1 as MNHEY and CDR2 as SVGAGI. The CDR3 sequence is 11 residues long. Trimming pared 7 bases from V and 9 bases from J, leaving 10 bases between. The CDR3 spells CASKQDTEQFF. CDR3 nucleotide sequence: TGTGCCAGCAAACAGGACACTGAGCAGTTCTTC.

The CDR3 DNA is TGTGCCAGCAGCGTGGGCAATAGCGGGGAGCAAGAGACCCAGTACTTC. Its protein is CASSVGNSGEQETQYF. V gene TRBV11-2 combines with J gene TRBJ2-5, with 8 bases identical to TRBD2. The CDR3 spans 16 residues. The ends lost 5 bases at V and 2 bases at J; junction bases unmatched: 10. Germline lookup yields CDR1 SGHAT and CDR2 FQNNGV.

This rearrangement joins TRBV18 to TRBJ1-2; 8 bases are shared with TRBD1. The CDR3 is 16 amino acids. Trimming cost V 4 bases and J 4 bases; bases outside gene matches: 11. Per the germline V gene, CDR1 is KGHSH and CDR2 is LQKENI. CDR3 DNA: TGTGCCAGCTCACAAACGCAGGGGGCTGCGATCTATGGCTACACCTTC. This encodes CASSQTQGAAIYGYTF.

This rearrangement joins TRBV30 to TRBJ1-1; TRBD1 might be the D (6 bases). Trimming took 3 bases from V and 4 from J, leaving 24 bases between them. Germline V gene sequence: CDR1 GTSNPN, CDR2 SVGIG (reference sequence). The CDR3 length is 17 residues. DNA for the CDR3: TGTGCCTGGAGGAAAGGACCGCAAGGACAGCCTTTCACTGAAGCTTTCTTT. This translates into CAWRKGPQGQPFTEAFF. Using reference TRBV30 and TRBJ1-1 for the parts outside the CDR3, the full variable domain is SQTIHQWPATLVQPVGSPLSLECTVEGTSNPNLYWYRQAAGRGLQLLFYSVGIGQISSEVPQNLSASRPQDRQFILSSKKLLLSDSGFYLCAWRKGPQGQPFTEAFFGQGTRLTVV.

The chain links TRBV14 to TRBJ2-1, with D unclear. Looked up from germline, CDR1 is SGHDN and CDR2 is FVKESK. The CDR3 has 12 amino acids. The V end lost 0 bases, the J end lost 7 bases, and 4 bases lay between the germline ends. CDR3 DNA sequence: TGTGCCAGCAGCCAAGATAGGAATGAGCAGTTCTTC. Residues: CASSQDRNEQFF. Full variable domain (remainder filled in from reference TRBV14 and TRBJ2-1): EAGVTQFPSHSVIEKGQTVTLRCDPISGHDNLYWYRRVMGKEIKFLLHFVKESKQDESGMPNNRFLAERTGGTYSTLKVQPAELEDSGVYFCASSQDRNEQFFGPGTRLTVL.

This clone was seen a handful of times. The V gene is TRBV18, the J gene TRBJ2-2; tentative D call: TRBD1 (5 bases). Germline V gives CDR1 KGHSH, CDR2 LQKENI. The CDR3 length is 15 residues. V lost 3 bases, J lost 6 bases, and 14 bases lay in between. Written as DNA, the CDR3 is TGTGCCAGCTCACCGGCCAGGGCTTTGGCCGGGGAGCTGTTTTTT. The encoded protein is CASSPARALAGELFF.

V is TRBV4-2 and J is TRBJ2-1; possibly TRBD2 for D (5 bases). Germline V gene sequence: CDR1 LGHNA, CDR2 YNFKEQ. This CDR3 has 12 residues. V lost 5 bases and J 12 bases, leaving 14 bases between the germline ends. The CDR3: CASSERGLMQFF. The CDR3 bases are TGTGCCAGCAGCGAAAGAGGGCTGATGCAGTTCTTC.

J is TRBJ1-2 and V is TRBV28, with a tentative D call TRBD1 (6 bases). Looked up from germline, CDR1 is MDHEN and CDR2 is SYDVKM. The CDR3 runs 16 residues. Trimming removed 3 bases from V and 4 bases from J, with 18 bases in between. CDR3 bases: TGTGCCAGCAGTTTCGGTCCAGGGAGGGGGGCCTATGGCTACACCTTC. Its translation: CASSFGPGRGAYGYTF.

The chain uses TRBV5-4 and TRBJ2-2; TRBD2 agrees at 11 bases. With 4 bases clipped from V and 1 base from J, the junction kept 6 bases outside the gene matches. CDR1 SGHNT and CDR2 YYREEE come from the germline V gene (reference sequence). The CDR3 is 17 amino acids. The CDR3 DNA reads TGTGCCAGCAGCAGAATAGCGGGAGGGATGAACACCGGGGAGCTGTTTTTT. As protein: CASSRIAGGMNTGELFF.